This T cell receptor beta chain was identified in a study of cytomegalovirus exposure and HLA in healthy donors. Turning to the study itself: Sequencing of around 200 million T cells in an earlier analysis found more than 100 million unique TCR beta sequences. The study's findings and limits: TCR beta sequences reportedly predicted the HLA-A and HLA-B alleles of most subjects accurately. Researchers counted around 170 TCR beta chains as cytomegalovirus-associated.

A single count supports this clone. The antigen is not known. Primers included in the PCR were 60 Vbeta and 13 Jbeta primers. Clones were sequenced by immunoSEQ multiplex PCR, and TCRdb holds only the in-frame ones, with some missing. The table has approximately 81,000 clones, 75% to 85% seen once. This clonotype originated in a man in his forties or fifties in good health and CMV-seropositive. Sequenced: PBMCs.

The CDR3 reads CASSSRLAGVVGEQYF. CDR3 DNA: TGTGCCAGCAGTTCAAGACTAGCGGGAGTCGTAGGGGAGCAGTACTTC. The V gene is TRBV27, the J gene TRBJ2-7, with 12 nucleotides matching TRBD2. Germline values: CDR1 MNHEY, CDR2 SMNVEV (reference sequence). The CDR3 is 16 amino acids. Trimming at V came to 4 bases and at J to 7 bases, leaving 11 bases not matched to a gene.